This T cell receptor beta chain was captured in a study of regulatory T cells in long-lasting Graves disease. With regard to this clonotype: The antigen remains undetermined.

The germline V gene encodes CDR1 LGHNA and CDR2 YSLEER. This CDR3 contains 17 residues. V shed 1 base, J shed 4 bases, and the junction held 12 bases outside the gene matches. Time point described: persistent/refractory GD, antithyroid drugs over 5 years with positive TRAb. The TCR library was made from RNA that had been extracted from PBMCs in TRIzol. Investigators report Graves' disease was diagnosed under American Thyroid Association guidelines. Whole-study results and caveats: Relative to new patients (966), persistent patients exhibited greater sharing of public clonotypes (more than 2,500).

Building the TCR beta libraries relied on iRepertoire HTBI primers, and CDR3 regions underwent Arm-PCR. As handled by the study authors: Among the samples, around 60 TRBV and 12 to 15 TRBJ segments were identified. TCRdb recomputed calls from the multiplex PCR reads with MiXCR, one row per CDR3 protein. V and J calls and clone size were set by TCRdb, not the authors. The sample holds about half a million distinct CDR3 sequences, under 25% seen once. The sample was peripheral blood mononuclear cells (PBMCs), taken when the disease was refractory, from a patient treated with antithyroid drugs. The receptor was isolated from a female donor with Graves disease. The chain carries TRBV4-3 and TRBJ1-2; 7 nucleotides line up with TRBD1. The CDR3: CASSQGNTGVGRYGYTF. CDR3 DNA sequence: TGCGCCAGCAGCCAAGGCAATACAGGGGTTGGGCGCTATGGCTACACCTTC.